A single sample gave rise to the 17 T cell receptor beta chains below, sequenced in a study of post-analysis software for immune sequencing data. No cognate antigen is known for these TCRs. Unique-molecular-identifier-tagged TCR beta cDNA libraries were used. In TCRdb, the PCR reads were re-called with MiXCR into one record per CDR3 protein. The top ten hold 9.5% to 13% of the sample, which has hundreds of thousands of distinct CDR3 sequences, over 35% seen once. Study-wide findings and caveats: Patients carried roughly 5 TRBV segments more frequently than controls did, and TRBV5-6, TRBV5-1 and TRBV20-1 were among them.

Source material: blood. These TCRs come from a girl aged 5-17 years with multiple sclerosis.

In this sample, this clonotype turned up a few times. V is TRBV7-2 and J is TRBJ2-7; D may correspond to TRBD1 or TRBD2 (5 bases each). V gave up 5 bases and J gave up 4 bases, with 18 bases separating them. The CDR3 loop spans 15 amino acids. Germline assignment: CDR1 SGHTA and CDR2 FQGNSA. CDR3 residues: CASSPLLGTGYEQYF. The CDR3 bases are TGTGCCAGCAGCCCCCTGTTGGGGACCGGTTACGAGCAGTACTTC. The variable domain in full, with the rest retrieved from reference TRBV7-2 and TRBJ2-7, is GAGVSQSPSNKVTEKGKDVELRCDPISGHTALYWYRQSLGQGLEFLIYFQGNSAPDKSGLPSDRFSAERTGGSVSTLTIQRTQQEDSAVYLCASSPLLGTGYEQYFGPGTRLTVT.

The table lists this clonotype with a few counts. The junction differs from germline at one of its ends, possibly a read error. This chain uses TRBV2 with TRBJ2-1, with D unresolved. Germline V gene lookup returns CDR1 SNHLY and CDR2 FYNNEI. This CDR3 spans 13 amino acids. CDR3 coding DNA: TGTGCCAGCAGGGAAGGCTTACACAATGAGCAGTTCTTC. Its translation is CASREGLHNEQFF.

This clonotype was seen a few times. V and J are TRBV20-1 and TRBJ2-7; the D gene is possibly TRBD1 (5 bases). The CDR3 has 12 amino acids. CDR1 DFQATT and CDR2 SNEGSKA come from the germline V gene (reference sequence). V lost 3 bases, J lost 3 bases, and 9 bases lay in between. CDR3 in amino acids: CSASRGNYEQYF. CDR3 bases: TGCAGTGCTAGTAGGGGTAACTACGAGCAGTACTTC.

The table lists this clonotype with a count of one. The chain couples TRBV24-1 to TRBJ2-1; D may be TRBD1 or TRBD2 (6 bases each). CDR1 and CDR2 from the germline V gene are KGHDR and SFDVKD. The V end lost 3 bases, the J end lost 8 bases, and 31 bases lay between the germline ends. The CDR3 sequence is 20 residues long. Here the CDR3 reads CATSDRRGDLPSRFFDEQFF. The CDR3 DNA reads TGTGCCACCAGTGATAGGAGGGGGGATCTTCCCTCCCGATTCTTCGATGAGCAGTTCTTC.

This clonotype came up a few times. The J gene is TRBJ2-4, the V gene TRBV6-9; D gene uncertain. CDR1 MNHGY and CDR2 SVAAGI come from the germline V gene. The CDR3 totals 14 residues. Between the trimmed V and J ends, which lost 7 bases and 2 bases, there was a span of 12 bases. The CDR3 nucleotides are TGTGCCAGCACGTTATCCTTCCCCAAAAACATTCAGTACTTC. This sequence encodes CASTLSFPKNIQYF.

CDR3 region: CSTLARSSYEQYF. For the CDR3, the DNA is TGCAGTACTCTAGCGAGGTCCTCCTACGAGCAGTACTTC. V is TRBV20-1 and J is TRBJ2-7; possible D gene TRBD2, 6 bases. Looked up from germline, CDR1 is DFQATT and CDR2 is SNEGSKA (reference sequence). V shed 8 bases and J shed 0 bases, with 14 bases lying between them. This CDR3 is built from 13 residues.

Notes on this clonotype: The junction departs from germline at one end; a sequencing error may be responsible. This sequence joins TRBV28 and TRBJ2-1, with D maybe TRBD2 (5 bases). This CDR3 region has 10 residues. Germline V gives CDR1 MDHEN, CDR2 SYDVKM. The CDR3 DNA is TGTGCCAGCGGAGGCAATAAGCAGTTCTTC. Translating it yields CASGGNKQFF.

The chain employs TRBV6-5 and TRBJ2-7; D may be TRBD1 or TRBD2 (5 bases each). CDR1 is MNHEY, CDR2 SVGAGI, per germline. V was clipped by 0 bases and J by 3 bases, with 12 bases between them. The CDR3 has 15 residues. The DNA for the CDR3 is TGTGCCAGCAGTTACTCGTCCGGGACGGTCTACGAGCAGTACTTC. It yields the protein CASSYSSGTVYEQYF.

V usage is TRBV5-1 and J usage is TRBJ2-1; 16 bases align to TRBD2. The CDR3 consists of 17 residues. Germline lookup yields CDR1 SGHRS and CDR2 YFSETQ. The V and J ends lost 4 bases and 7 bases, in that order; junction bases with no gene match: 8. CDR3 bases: TGCGCCAGCAGCCCCCCGGGACTAGCGGGAGGGCGGAATGAGCAGTTCTTC. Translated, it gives CASSPPGLAGGRNEQFF.

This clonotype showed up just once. As DNA, the CDR3 is TGTGCCAGCAGCTGGAATATAAGACAGGGCCACGAGCAGTACTTC. It encodes CASSWNIRQGHEQYF. This chain uses TRBV7-2 with TRBJ2-7, with 7 bases identical to TRBD1. Germline V CDR1 and CDR2: SGHTA, FQGNSA. Trimming at V came to 4 bases and at J to 5 bases, leaving 11 bases not matched to a gene. CDR3 length: 15 residues.

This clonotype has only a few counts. The CDR3 coding sequence is TGTGCCAGCAGTTACTCTGGGGTCTATGGCTACACCTTC. It codes for CASSYSGVYGYTF. The rearrangement uses TRBV7-2 and TRBJ1-2, with D unclear. Trimming pared 6 bases from V and 4 bases from J, leaving 12 bases between. The CDR3 extends over 13 amino acids. Germline CDR1 reads SGHTA; CDR2 reads FQGNSA.

The CDR3: CASSFDGPSNGYTF. CDR3 coding DNA: TGTGCCAGCAGCTTCGACGGACCGTCGAATGGCTACACCTTC. The chain joins TRBV7-9 to TRBJ1-2; D gene uncertain. The V and J ends lost 3 bases and 6 bases respectively, with 14 bases between them. The CDR3 loop spans 14 amino acids. Germline V gene data show CDR1 as SEHNR and CDR2 as FQNEAQ (reference sequence).

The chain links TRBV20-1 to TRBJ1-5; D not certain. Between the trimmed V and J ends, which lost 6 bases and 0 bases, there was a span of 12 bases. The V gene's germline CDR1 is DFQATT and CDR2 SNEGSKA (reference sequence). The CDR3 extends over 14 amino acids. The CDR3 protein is CSATEWISNQPQHF. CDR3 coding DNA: TGCAGTGCGACTGAGTGGATTAGCAATCAGCCCCAGCATTTT.

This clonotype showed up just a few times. The CDR3 DNA reads TGCAGTGCTCCCAGGGATGGGGGGCGCTCCTACGAGCAGTACTTC. Amino acids: CSAPRDGGRSYEQYF. The chain employs TRBV20-1 and TRBJ2-7; D might be TRBD1 or TRBD2, each matching 6 bases. This CDR3 is 15 amino acids long. CDR1 is DFQATT and CDR2 is SNEGSKA in the germline V gene (reference sequence). Trimming removed 5 bases at V and 0 bases at J, with 17 bases between.

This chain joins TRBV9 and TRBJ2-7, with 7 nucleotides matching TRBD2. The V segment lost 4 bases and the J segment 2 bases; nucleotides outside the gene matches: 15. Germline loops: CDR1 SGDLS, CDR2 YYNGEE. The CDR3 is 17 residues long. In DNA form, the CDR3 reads TGTGCCAGCAGCCCTTCCCACCCGAGCGGGATCACCTACGAGCAGTACTTC. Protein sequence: CASSPSHPSGITYEQYF.

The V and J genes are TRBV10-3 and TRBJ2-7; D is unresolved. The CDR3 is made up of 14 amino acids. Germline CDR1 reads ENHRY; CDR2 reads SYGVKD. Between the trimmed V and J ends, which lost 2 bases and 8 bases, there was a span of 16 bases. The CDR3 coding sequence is TGTGCCATCAGTGAGGGCGTCAAAATCAACAAGCAGTACTTC. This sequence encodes CAISEGVKINKQYF.

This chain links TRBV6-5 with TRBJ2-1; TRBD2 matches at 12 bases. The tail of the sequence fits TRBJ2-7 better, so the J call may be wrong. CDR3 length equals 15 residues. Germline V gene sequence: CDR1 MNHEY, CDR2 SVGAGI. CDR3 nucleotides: TGTGCCACCCAGTTAGGACTAGCGGGACACAATGAGCAGTACTTC. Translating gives CATQLGLAGHNEQYF.